This T cell receptor (beta chain) was identified during a study of radiotherapy plus CTLA-4 blockade in lung cancer. At the level of the study: Objective response was observed in around a sixth of patients, and disease control in roughly 31%.

Focal radiation was given together with CTLA-4 blockade (ipilimumab) to patients with chemo-refractory metastatic non-small-cell lung cancer. The CDR3 has 14 amino acids. V shed 5 bases and J shed 5 bases, with 14 bases lying between them. CDR1 and CDR2 (germline): SGHKS, YYEKEE (reference sequence). A word on this clone: Other nucleotide sequences in the sample specify the same CDR3.

The repertoire was sequenced with immunoSEQ multiplex PCR; TCRdb's copy has only in-frame clones and lacks some. The repertoire has 35,000 to 45,000 clones, 65% to 70% of them found once; the top ten carry roughly 25%. Specimen: peripheral blood, collected from a patient treated with radiotherapy plus ipilimumab. V gene TRBV5-5 combines with J gene TRBJ1-5; D possibly corresponds to TRBD1 (6 bases). This receptor was identified in a human donor with non-small cell lung cancer who had a partial response to radiotherapy plus ipilimumab. The CDR3, as DNA: TGTGCCAGCAGTTTAATAGGGGGGGATCAGCCCCAGCATTTT. Amino acids: CASSLIGGDQPQHF. Drawing the rest from reference TRBV5-5 and TRBJ1-5, the complete variable domain is DAGVTQSPTHLIKTRGQQVTLRCSPISGHKSVSWYQQVLGQGPQFIFQYYEKEERGRGNFPDRFSARQFPNYSSELNVNALLLGDSALYLCASSLIGGDQPQHFGDGTRLSIL.